The TCR beta chain described here comes from a study of T-cell reconstitution after alpha-beta-depleted transplantation in children. CDR1 is GTSNPN, CDR2 SVGIG, per germline (reference sequence). V shed 0 bases and J shed 10 bases, with 13 bases lying between them. The CDR3 is 14 residues long. Unique molecular identifiers tagged the TCRbeta library. TCRdb analysed the PCR reads with MiXCR anew, one entry per CDR3 protein. The table shows approximately 170,000 distinct CDR3 sequences, with roughly 10% occurring only once. The origin of this receptor is a boy aged 2 to 9 with acute myeloid leukemia, due to receive a stem cell transplant. The starting material was PBMCs, obtained before TCRalphabeta/CD19-depleted stem cell transplant. The J gene is TRBJ1-6, the V gene TRBV30, with no clear D. CDR3 in amino acids: CAWSVRQLGSPLHF. The CDR3 coding sequence is TGTGCCTGGAGTGTTCGGCAGTTAGGCTCACCCCTCCACTTT.